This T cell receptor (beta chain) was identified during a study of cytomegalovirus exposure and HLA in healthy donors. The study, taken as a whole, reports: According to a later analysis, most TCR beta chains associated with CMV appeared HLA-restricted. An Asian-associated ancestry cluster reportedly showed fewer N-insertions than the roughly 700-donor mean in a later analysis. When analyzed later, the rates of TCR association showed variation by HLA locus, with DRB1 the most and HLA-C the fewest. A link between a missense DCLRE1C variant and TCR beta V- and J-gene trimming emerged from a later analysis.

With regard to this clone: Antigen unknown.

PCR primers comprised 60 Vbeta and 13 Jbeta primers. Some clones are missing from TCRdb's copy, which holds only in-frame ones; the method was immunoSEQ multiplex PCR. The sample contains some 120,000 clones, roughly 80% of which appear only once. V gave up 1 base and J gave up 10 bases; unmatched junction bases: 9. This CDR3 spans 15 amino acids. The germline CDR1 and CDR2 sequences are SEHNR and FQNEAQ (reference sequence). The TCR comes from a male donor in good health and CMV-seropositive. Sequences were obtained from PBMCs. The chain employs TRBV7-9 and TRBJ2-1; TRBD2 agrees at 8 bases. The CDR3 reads CASSLDLAGSEEQFF. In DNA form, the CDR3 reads TGTGCCAGCAGCTTAGACCTAGCGGGTTCTGAAGAGCAGTTCTTC.